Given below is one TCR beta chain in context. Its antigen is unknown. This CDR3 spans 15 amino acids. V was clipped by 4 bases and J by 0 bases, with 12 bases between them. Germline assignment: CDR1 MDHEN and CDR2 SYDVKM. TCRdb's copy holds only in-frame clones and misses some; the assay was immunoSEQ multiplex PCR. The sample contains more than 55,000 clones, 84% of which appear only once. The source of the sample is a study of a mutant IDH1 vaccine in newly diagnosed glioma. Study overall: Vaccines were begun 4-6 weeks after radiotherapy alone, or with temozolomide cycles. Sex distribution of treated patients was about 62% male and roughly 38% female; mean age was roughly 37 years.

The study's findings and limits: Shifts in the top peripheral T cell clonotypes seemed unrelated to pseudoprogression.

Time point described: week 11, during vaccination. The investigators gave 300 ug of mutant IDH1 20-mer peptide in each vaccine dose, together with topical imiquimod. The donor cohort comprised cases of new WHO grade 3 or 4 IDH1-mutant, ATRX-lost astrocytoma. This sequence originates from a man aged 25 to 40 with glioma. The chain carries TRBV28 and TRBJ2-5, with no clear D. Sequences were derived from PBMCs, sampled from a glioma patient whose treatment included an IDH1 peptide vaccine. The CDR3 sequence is CASSSPTAYQETQYF. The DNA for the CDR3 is TGTGCCAGCAGTTCACCGACTGCGTACCAAGAGACCCAGTACTTC.